This T cell receptor beta chain was captured in a study of T-cell reconstitution after alpha-beta-depleted transplantation in children. In this sample, this clonotype turned up many times. CDR1 and CDR2 from the germline V gene are SGHTA and FQGNSA. With 5 bases clipped from V and 0 bases from J, the junction kept 1 base outside the gene matches. This CDR3 is built from 15 residues. The TCRbeta library was prepared with unique molecular identifiers. Each CDR3 protein is one row after TCRdb ran MiXCR on the PCR reads. The sample includes 200,000 or so distinct CDR3 sequences, about 6.6% of them seen just once.

The rearrangement joins TRBV7-2 to TRBJ2-2; 9 bases fit TRBD1. The source of this sequence is a boy under 10 years old with acute lymphoblastic leukemia, due to receive a stem cell transplant. The sample consisted of PBMCs, taken before TCRalphabeta/CD19-depleted stem cell transplant. Here the CDR3 DNA reads TGTGCCAGCAGCCGGACAGGGGCGAACACCGGGGAGCTGTTTTTT. It translates to CASSRTGANTGELFF.